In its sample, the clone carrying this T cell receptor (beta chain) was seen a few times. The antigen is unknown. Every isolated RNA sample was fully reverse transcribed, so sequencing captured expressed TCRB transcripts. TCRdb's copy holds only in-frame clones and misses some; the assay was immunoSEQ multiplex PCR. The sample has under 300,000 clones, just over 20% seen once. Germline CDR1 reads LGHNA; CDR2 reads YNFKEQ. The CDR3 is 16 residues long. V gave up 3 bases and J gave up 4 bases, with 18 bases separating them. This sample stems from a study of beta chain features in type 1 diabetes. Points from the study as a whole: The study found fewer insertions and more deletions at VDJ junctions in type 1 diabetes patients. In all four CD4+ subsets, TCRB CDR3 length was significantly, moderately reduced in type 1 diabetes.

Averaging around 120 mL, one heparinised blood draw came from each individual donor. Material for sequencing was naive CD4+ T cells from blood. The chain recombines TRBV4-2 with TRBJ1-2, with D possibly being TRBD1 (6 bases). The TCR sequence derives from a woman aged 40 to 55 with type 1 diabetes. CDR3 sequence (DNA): TGTGCCAGCAGCCAGGGTGGACAGACGGGGAGCTATGGCTACACCTTC. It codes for CASSQGGQTGSYGYTF.